What follows are 15 T cell receptor beta chains derived from one specimen sequenced in a study of shared clonotypes between healthy human individuals. The assay was immunoSEQ multiplex PCR, and TCRdb's table has in-frame clones only and misses some. Here the sample spans over a million clones, approximately 98% being singletons. The sequenced sample consisted of naive CD4+ T cells sorted from blood. Subset of the sample: CD45RA+ positively selected. These receptors all come from a man under 40 in good health.

On this clone itself: In the same sample, other DNA sequences code for this CDR3. J is TRBJ2-7 and V is TRBV4-3; perhaps TRBD2 as D (6 bases). This CDR3 has 15 residues. The V gene's germline CDR1 is LGHNA and CDR2 YSLEER. Between the trimmed V and J ends, which lost 0 bases and 1 base, there was a span of 10 bases. CDR3 sequence reads: CASSQESRGSYEQYF. The CDR3, as DNA: TGCGCCAGCAGCCAAGAAAGCCGGGGGTCCTACGAGCAGTACTTC.

Notes on this clone: The same CDR3 is also encoded by other DNA sequences in this sample. The V and J genes are TRBV5-1 and TRBJ2-2; D perhaps matches TRBD1 (5 bases). Germline CDR1 and CDR2: SGHRS and YFSETQ. V was cut by 4 bases and J by 2 bases, with 9 bases left in between. The CDR3 extends over 14 amino acids. CDR3 region: CASSPQGNTGELFF. CDR3 in DNA: TGCGCCAGCAGCCCTCAGGGAAACACCGGGGAGCTGTTTTTT.

This chain connects TRBV5-1 to TRBJ2-3; D perhaps matches TRBD2 (6 bases). Per germline, CDR1 SGHRS and CDR2 YFSETQ. This CDR3 comprises 16 residues. The V gene lost 0 bases and the J gene lost 2 bases, with 13 bases spanning the gap. CDR3: CASSLESGGFTDTQYF. Written as DNA, the CDR3 is TGCGCCAGCAGCTTGGAATCCGGGGGATTCACAGATACGCAGTATTTT.

The chain is built from TRBV5-5 and TRBJ2-5; D call uncertain. The ends were cut back, 1 base at V and 1 base at J, with 5 bases in the middle. Per the germline V gene, CDR1 is SGHKS and CDR2 is YYEKEE (reference sequence). This CDR3 region has 13 residues. The CDR3 here is CASSLPVQETQYF. CDR3 sequence (DNA): TGTGCCAGCAGCTTGCCAGTCCAAGAGACCCAGTACTTC.

The rearrangement links TRBV5-1 to TRBJ2-1; D might be TRBD2 (6 bases). The CDR3 is 14 amino acids. The V gene's germline CDR1 is SGHRS and CDR2 YFSETQ. Trimming left V 7 bases short and J 4 bases short, with 15 bases between. The CDR3: CASVSGETYNEQFF. CDR3 nucleotide sequence: TGCGCCAGCGTCTCGGGGGAAACATACAATGAGCAGTTCTTC.

The V and J genes are TRBV7-9 and TRBJ2-7; no reliable D call. This CDR3 spans 15 amino acids. Trimming removed 3 bases at V and 2 bases at J, with 14 bases between. Germline loops: CDR1 SEHNR, CDR2 FQNEAQ (reference sequence). CDR3 sequence (DNA): TGTGCCAGCAGCTTGATCGGTAAGGGAACCTACGAGCAGTACTTC. It specifies CASSLIGKGTYEQYF.

This clone was seen only once. The gene calls are TRBV4-2 and TRBJ2-1, with 13 positions matching TRBD2. The germline CDR1 and CDR2 sequences are LGHNA and YNFKEQ. This CDR3 comprises 17 residues. The trim removed 1 base at V and 4 bases at J, leaving 4 bases unmatched. CDR3 protein: CASSQAGLAGEYNEQFF. Here the CDR3 DNA reads TGTGCCAGCAGCCAAGCTGGACTAGCGGGAGAGTACAATGAGCAGTTCTTC.

The genes are TRBV11-3 and TRBJ2-7; TRBD2 matches 7 bases. The V and J ends lost 11 bases and 2 bases, in that order; junction bases with no gene match: 18. Germline V gene data show CDR1 as SGHNT and CDR2 as YENEEA. CDR3 size: 16 residues. The DNA of the CDR3 is TGTGCCGGACGGTTAGTTACGGCGGGAGTGACCTACGAGCAGTACTTC. The encoded protein is CAGRLVTAGVTYEQYF.

This chain links TRBV29-1 with TRBJ2-7; tentative D call: TRBD1 (6 bases). Trimming left V 7 bases short and J 1 base short, with 11 bases between. CDR3 length: 12 residues. Germline V gene lookup returns CDR1 SQVTM and CDR2 ANQGSEA. The CDR3 loop reads CSARDTSYEQYF. Here the CDR3 DNA reads TGCAGCGCCCGGGACACATCCTACGAGCAGTACTTC.

This chain uses TRBV2 with TRBJ1-4; TRBD1 agrees at 8 bases. Losses at the gene ends were 7 bases for V and 8 bases for J; bases not matched to a gene: 6. CDR1 and CDR2 from the germline V gene are SNHLY and FYNNEI. This CDR3 spans 13 amino acids. The CDR3 loop reads CASTYRGVEKLFF. The CDR3 DNA follows: TGTGCCAGCACCTACAGGGGGGTAGAAAAACTGTTTTTT.

The J gene is TRBJ2-7, the V gene TRBV18, with D uncertain. Trimming removed 1 base from V and 5 bases from J, with 12 bases in between. Germline CDR1 KGHSH, CDR2 LQKENI. The CDR3 is 14 residues long. The CDR3 is CASSPLDSSNEQYF. CDR3 in DNA: TGTGCCAGCTCACCACTCGACTCGTCCAACGAGCAGTACTTC.

The chain combines TRBV27 with TRBJ2-3, with TRBD2 matching 11 bases. Germline CDR1 reads MNHEY; CDR2 reads SMNVEV (reference sequence). The CDR3 totals 13 residues. Trimming took 8 bases from V and 6 from J; bases not matched to a gene: 4. CDR3 sequence reads: CASGLAGQDTQYF. The CDR3 nucleotides are TGTGCCAGCGGACTAGCGGGCCAGGATACGCAGTATTTT.

This clone appeared once. Other DNA variants within this sample encode the same CDR3. The J gene is TRBJ1-1, the V gene TRBV5-1; D is ambiguous. CDR1 is SGHRS, CDR2 YFSETQ, per germline. V was cut by 0 bases and J by 2 bases, with 5 bases left in between. The CDR3 spans 13 residues. The CDR3 reads CASSLDTNTEAFF. CDR3 coding DNA: TGCGCCAGCAGCTTGGACACAAACACTGAAGCTTTCTTT.

The chain employs TRBV7-9 and TRBJ2-1; TRBD2 matches at 11 bases. The ends lost 5 bases at V and 11 bases at J; junction bases unmatched: 14. Germline V gene sequence: CDR1 SEHNR, CDR2 FQNEAQ (reference sequence). The CDR3 runs 16 residues. CDR3 sequence: CASSKMGGLAGGKQFF. Written as DNA, the CDR3 is TGTGCCAGCAGCAAGATGGGGGGCCTAGCGGGAGGCAAGCAGTTCTTC.

The V and J genes are TRBV7-9 and TRBJ1-5; 10 bases fit TRBD1. Trimming at V came to 5 bases and at J to 0 bases, leaving 4 bases not matched to a gene. The germline V gene encodes CDR1 SEHNR and CDR2 FQNEAQ (reference sequence). The length of the CDR3 is 16 residues. As DNA, the CDR3 is TGTGCCAGCAGCGAAGGGACAGGGGTTAGCAATCAGCCCCAGCATTTT. As protein: CASSEGTGVSNQPQHF. Full variable domain (rest looked up from reference TRBV7-9 and TRBJ1-5): DTGVSQNPRHKITKRGQNVTFRCDPISEHNRLYWYRQTLGQGPEFLTYFQNEAQLEKSRLLSDRFSAERPKGSFSTLEIQRTEQGDSAMYLCASSEGTGVSNQPQHFGDGTRLSIL.